This record looks at one T cell receptor beta chain sequence and its context. This clonotype showed up many times. The target of this receptor is not known. The input lacks base qualities; no much larger clone sits a single base away. The data originate from a study of blood T cells in healthy people across ages (dated by TCRdb to 2015 to 2017). The study in broad terms: Template switching captured roughly one uniquely barcoded TCR beta cDNA molecule per two T cells in model experiments. Using deep sequencing normalized with unique cDNA molecular identifiers, the study measured how TCR beta repertoire diversity changes with age. Using the same blood draw, the study looked at two additional independent replicas of 1 million unique cDNA reads for two donors, one aged 18 to 30 and the other aged 80 or older. To avoid experimental bias, donors of different ages were distributed randomly across sequencing lanes. Donors were grouped into four age groups: young (average approximately 15 years), middle-aged (under 40), aged (approximately 67) and long-lived (just over 80).

What the authors observed across the whole study: Observed TCR beta diversity correlated strongly with the percentage of naive T cells measured by flow cytometry. As age increased, observed TCR beta diversity per million T cells dropped in a roughly linear way, and a significant reduction was already evident by age roughly 36. Because profiling used bulk unsorted PBMCs, naive and antigen-experienced compartments could not be compared conclusively. Estimates of total diversity from one million sequenced T cells were regarded as lower bounds and underestimates. Compared with the aged group, the long-lived group had more naive CD4+ T cells, fewer expanded clones and increased TCR diversity, suggesting age selection. Because donor CMV infection status was unknown, age-related changes in expanded clonotypes were potentially confounded.

Systemically healthy Caucasian individuals from Russia, 39 in total and aged roughly 6 to 100 years, were included as donors. Each donor gave 8 to 10 milliliters of peripheral blood, drawn into EDTA-treated Vacutainer tubes. Ficoll-Paque density-gradient centrifugation was used to isolate PBMCs, with at least 7 million obtained per sample. Total RNA was extracted from PBMCs with Trizol reagent, with at least 6 micrograms obtained per sample. For every donor, an aliquot of PBMCs went through flow cytometry to measure the percentages of naive CD45RAhigh/CD27high T cells. Library preparation employed 5' RACE. TCRdb shows the sequencer as Illumina HiSeq 2500. A second 7 to 11 cycle PCR used a sample-barcoded 5' primer and a J-beta primer mix. A unique molecular identifier was introduced onto each TCR beta cDNA molecule by a template-switch 5' adaptor carrying 12 random nucleotides. At least 2.5 million CDR3-containing paired-end reads were obtained from each sample. All of the RNA was converted into first-strand cDNA using the Mint cDNA synthesis kit, with a TRBC-specific oligonucleotide serving as the primer. All cDNA was treated with uracil-DNA glycosylase and then went through a first 18-cycle PCR with the universal primers M1SS and BC2_uni_R. In the authors' own workflow: Each sample was normalized by randomly selecting 1 million high-quality reads, each carrying a distinct molecular identifier. Reads sharing molecular identifiers were discarded rather than binned into consensus sequences. MiTCR, with a Q25 quality threshold and the strictest error-elimination algorithm, was used for CDR3 identification, clonotype clustering and error correction. Lower-bound total TCR beta diversity was estimated with a nonparametric unseen species model using Euler transformation. The raw public data were reprocessed by TCRdb itself: fastp quality trimming at Q25, MiXCR clonotype calling, in-frame beta chains only. CDR3 protein sequences are deduplicated, and each keeps its most common genes and DNA. V and J calls and clone size were set by TCRdb, not the authors. The sample data list 600,000 or so distinct CDR3 sequences, and roughly 31% of these were observed just once. The top ten clonotypes cover about 15% of the sample.

This receptor was identified in an elderly woman in good health. What was sequenced was blood.

The nucleotide sequence reads as follows: TGCGCCAGCAGCCGTCACACGCAAGAGACCCAGTACTTC. Its product reads: CASSRHTQETQYF. The rearrangement combines TRBV5-1 with TRBJ2-5; the D gene cannot be named for sure. The germline V gene sets CDR1 to SGHRS and CDR2 to YFSETQ. The CDR3 numbers 13 residues from cysteine through phenylalanine. Of all the DNA, just the CDR3 is kept, 39 bases in frame from base 1. V is cut by 4 bases and J by 2 bases, and the space between the germline ends is 9 bases. The full variable domain, with segments outside the CDR3 supplied by the reference TRBV5-1 and TRBJ2-5 proteins, appears as KAGVTQTPRYLIKTRGQQVTLSCSPISGHRSVSWYQQTPGQGLQFLFEYFSETQRNKGNFPGRFSGRQFSNSRSEMNVSTLELGDSALYLCASSRHTQETQYFGPGTRLLVL.